These T cell receptor beta chains were read from a single sample in a study of blood T cell repertoires in COVID-19. Assay: immunoSEQ multiplex PCR; the TCRdb copy retains only in-frame clones and omits some. Here the sample spans tens of thousands of clones, approximately 90% being singletons. The sequencing sample was made of PBMCs or T cells enriched from blood (not recorded which). These receptors originate from a woman in her thirties or forties who had recovered from COVID-19. Both conserved end residues are part of each CDR3. Each record gives: CDR3 DNA, CDR3 protein, J gene, clone size, V gene, D gene. The D gene is left open where the match is weak. Expanded clones get a size class; other rows say once, few or many, or leave the size out.

CDR3 DNA: TGCGCCAGCAGCCAAGCGGGGGTAACAGATACGCAGTATTTT
CDR3 protein: CASSQAGVTDTQYF
J gene: TRBJ2-3
clone size: NA
V gene: TRBV4-1
D gene: NA

CDR3 DNA: TGTGCCAGCTCACCCGGACTAGCGGCGTTTCAACAAGAGACCCAGTACTTC
CDR3 protein: CASSPGLAAFQQETQYF
J gene: TRBJ2-5
clone size: NA
V gene: TRBV18
D gene: TRBD2

CDR3 DNA: TGTGCCAGCAGCCAGGAGACAGGGGCGCGTAATACGCAGTATTTT
CDR3 protein: CASSQETGARNTQYF
J gene: TRBJ2-3
clone size: NA
V gene: TRBV3-1/TRBV3-2
D gene: TRBD1

CDR3 DNA: TGCGCCAGCAGCTTGATATGGGACAGGGCCCTCCTGGCGTCTGGCTACACCTTC
CDR3 protein: CASSLIWDRALLASGYTF
J gene: TRBJ1-2
clone size: once
V gene: TRBV5-1
D gene: TRBD1

CDR3 DNA: TGTGCCAGCGGACGGGACAGCGAAGAGACCCAGTACTTC
CDR3 protein: CASGRDSEETQYF
J gene: TRBJ2-5
clone size: NA
V gene: TRBV6-5
D gene: TRBD1

CDR3 DNA: TGTGCCAGCAGTACGGCCTTCACGGGGTACGAGCAGTACTTC
CDR3 protein: CASSTAFTGYEQYF
J gene: TRBJ2-7
clone size: NA
V gene: TRBV6-5
D gene: NA

CDR3 DNA: TGTGCCAGCAGCTTAGCGAACCTACAACTATCCGCAGATACGCAGTATTTT
CDR3 protein: CASSLANLQLSADTQYF
J gene: TRBJ2-3
clone size: NA
V gene: TRBV7-2
D gene: NA

CDR3 DNA: TGTGCCACAGCCCCTTATCTTACCCCACAGATTTCGCAGTATTTT
CDR3 protein: CATAPYLTPQISQYF
J gene: TRBJ2-3
clone size: NA
V gene: TRBV2
D gene: NA

CDR3 DNA: TGTGCCAGCAGCCAAGGGAGAGGGACAGGGAGGATTGAAGCTTTCTTT
CDR3 protein: CASSQGRGTGRIEAFF
J gene: TRBJ1-1
clone size: few
V gene: TRBV14
D gene: TRBD1

CDR3 DNA: TGTGCACAATCCCAAGCGGGGGCTCGGAGGACAGATACGCAGTATTTT
CDR3 protein: CAQSQAGARRTDTQYF
J gene: TRBJ2-3
clone size: NA
V gene: TRBV3-1/TRBV3-2
D gene: TRBD2

CDR3 DNA: TGTGCCAGCAGCTTAAACGGGCCCTGGGTACAGGGGAACACCGGGGAGCTGTTTTTT
CDR3 protein: CASSLNGPWVQGNTGELFF
J gene: TRBJ2-2
clone size: NA
V gene: TRBV11-3
D gene: NA

CDR3 DNA: TGTGCCACCAGCCAGGGAATCAACTATGGCTACACCTTC
CDR3 protein: CATSQGINYGYTF
J gene: TRBJ1-2
clone size: once
V gene: TRBV15
D gene: NA

CDR3 DNA: TGTGCCAGTAGTAGACTACAGGGGTCGAGCAATCAGCCCCAGCATTTT
CDR3 protein: CASSRLQGSSNQPQHF
J gene: TRBJ1-5
clone size: NA
V gene: TRBV19
D gene: TRBD1

CDR3 DNA: TGCAGCGCCTTTGGGGGCGCTGAGCGGGAGCAGTACTTC
CDR3 protein: CSAFGGAEREQYF
J gene: TRBJ2-7
clone size: NA
V gene: TRBV29-1
D gene: NA

CDR3 DNA: TGTGCCAGCAGCTCCCGACGGGGGGGCACCGGGGAGCTGTTTTTT
CDR3 protein: CASSSRRGGTGELFF
J gene: TRBJ2-2
clone size: NA
V gene: TRBV3-1/TRBV3-2
D gene: TRBD2

CDR3 DNA: TGTGCCAGCAGTTTGGCCATTTCCTACGAGCAGTACTTC
CDR3 protein: CASSLAISYEQYF
J gene: TRBJ2-7
clone size: NA
V gene: TRBV12-3/TRBV12-4
D gene: NA

CDR3 DNA: TGTGCCAGCAGTTACGAATGGCGGGGGGGCCCGGGTGAGCAGTTCTTC
CDR3 protein: CASSYEWRGGPGEQFF
J gene: TRBJ2-1
clone size: NA
V gene: TRBV6-5
D gene: TRBD2

CDR3 DNA: TGCGCCAGCACCTCGGACAGGGGAGATTACGAGCAGTACTTC
CDR3 protein: CASTSDRGDYEQYF
J gene: TRBJ2-7
clone size: NA
V gene: TRBV5-1
D gene: TRBD1

CDR3 DNA: TGTGCCAGTAGTCCGAAAATTCGGGACAGGAGCTACGAGCAGTACTTC
CDR3 protein: CASSPKIRDRSYEQYF
J gene: TRBJ2-7
clone size: NA
V gene: TRBV19
D gene: TRBD1

CDR3 DNA: TGTGCCAGCAGCTCAGGGAACACTGAAGCTTTCTTT
CDR3 protein: CASSSGNTEAFF
J gene: TRBJ1-1
clone size: NA
V gene: TRBV5-4
D gene: NA

CDR3 DNA: TGTGCCATCAGCCTCGGGGGGGCATTCACAGATACGCAGTATTTT
CDR3 protein: CAISLGGAFTDTQYF
J gene: TRBJ2-3
clone size: NA
V gene: TRBV10-3
D gene: TRBD2

CDR3 DNA: TGTGCCAGCAGCCCCGAACTATCGGCGAATGAGCAGTTCTTC
CDR3 protein: CASSPELSANEQFF
J gene: TRBJ2-1
clone size: NA
V gene: TRBV5-4
D gene: NA

CDR3 DNA: TGTGCCACCAGTGGGGGGACAGGGGGTACTGAAGCTTTCTTT
CDR3 protein: CATSGGTGGTEAFF
J gene: TRBJ1-1
clone size: NA
V gene: TRBV24-1
D gene: TRBD1

CDR3 DNA: TGTGCCAGCAGTCCTGGGGTTAGCGGGGGGGCTAATGAGCAGTTCTTC
CDR3 protein: CASSPGVSGGANEQFF
J gene: TRBJ2-1
clone size: NA
V gene: TRBV6-4
D gene: TRBD2

CDR3 DNA: TGTGCCAGCACCTCAGCCGGGACAGGGGTTTTCGAGCAGTACTTC
CDR3 protein: CASTSAGTGVFEQYF
J gene: TRBJ2-7
clone size: NA
V gene: TRBV6-5
D gene: TRBD1

CDR3 DNA: TGTGCCAGCAGGCAGGGGCTAACAGATACGCAGTATTTT
CDR3 protein: CASRQGLTDTQYF
J gene: TRBJ2-3
clone size: NA
V gene: TRBV9
D gene: NA

CDR3 DNA: TGTGCCAGTAGTAAGTCAGGTAACCCCGGAAACTATGGCTACACCTTC
CDR3 protein: CASSKSGNPGNYGYTF
J gene: TRBJ1-2
clone size: NA
V gene: TRBV19
D gene: NA

CDR3 DNA: TGTGCCAGCAGCGCACAGGGGGCATTAACTGAAGCTTTCTTT
CDR3 protein: CASSAQGALTEAFF
J gene: TRBJ1-1
clone size: NA
V gene: TRBV7-9
D gene: TRBD1

CDR3 DNA: TGCGCCAGCAGTCCGGGACTAGCGTCCAATTCCTACAATGAGCAGTTCTTC
CDR3 protein: CASSPGLASNSYNEQFF
J gene: TRBJ2-1
clone size: once
V gene: TRBV10-1
D gene: TRBD2

CDR3 DNA: TGCGCCAGCAGCTTGGTCGCAGGGGGCGACTATGGCTACACCTTC
CDR3 protein: CASSLVAGGDYGYTF
J gene: TRBJ1-2
clone size: NA
V gene: TRBV5-1
D gene: TRBD1

CDR3 DNA: TGTGCCAGTCATCAGGGGGCGCTTAACTATGGCTACACCTTC
CDR3 protein: CASHQGALNYGYTF
J gene: TRBJ1-2
clone size: NA
V gene: TRBV19
D gene: TRBD1

CDR3 DNA: TGTGCCAGCAGCTTTCAGCGGGGGGGCGGCACAGATACGCAGTATTTT
CDR3 protein: CASSFQRGGGTDTQYF
J gene: TRBJ2-3
clone size: NA
V gene: TRBV7-2
D gene: TRBD2

CDR3 DNA: TGCGCCAGCAGCCCCGGGGAGGGTGAGTGGGAGCAGTACTTC
CDR3 protein: CASSPGEGEWEQYF
J gene: TRBJ2-7
clone size: once
V gene: TRBV5-1
D gene: TRBD2

CDR3 DNA: TGTGCCAGCAGCGTATCAGGGTACACTGAAGCTTTCTTT
CDR3 protein: CASSVSGYTEAFF
J gene: TRBJ1-1
clone size: NA
V gene: TRBV9
D gene: NA

CDR3 DNA: TGCGCCAGCAGCTCCACGCTTCTGACATCTGGGGCCAACGTCCTGACTTTC
CDR3 protein: CASSSTLLTSGANVLTF
J gene: TRBJ2-6
clone size: once
V gene: TRBV5-1
D gene: NA

CDR3 DNA: TGTGCCAGTAGTGCAGGGACACTCGATAATGAAAAACTGTTTTTT
CDR3 protein: CASSAGTLDNEKLFF
J gene: TRBJ1-4
clone size: few
V gene: TRBV19
D gene: NA

CDR3 DNA: TGCGCCAGCAGCGTGTATGCCCCAGGGGTAGGAGACACTGAAGCTTTCTTT
CDR3 protein: CASSVYAPGVGDTEAFF
J gene: TRBJ1-1
clone size: NA
V gene: TRBV5-1
D gene: NA

CDR3 DNA: TGTGCCAGCAGCTTAGGGACAGGGGTTGAAGCTTTCTTT
CDR3 protein: CASSLGTGVEAFF
J gene: TRBJ1-1
clone size: NA
V gene: TRBV7-3
D gene: TRBD1

CDR3 DNA: TGTGCCAGCAGCGGTGACAGGGGGCTAGAGGGCTACACCTTC
CDR3 protein: CASSGDRGLEGYTF
J gene: TRBJ1-2
clone size: NA
V gene: TRBV9
D gene: TRBD1

CDR3 DNA: TGTGCCAGTACCTTCAGAGGGACAGGGGGATACAATGAGCAGTTCTTC
CDR3 protein: CASTFRGTGGYNEQFF
J gene: TRBJ2-1
clone size: NA
V gene: TRBV19
D gene: TRBD1